Given below is one T cell receptor beta chain in context. The antigen remains undetermined. These data are taken from a study of cytomegalovirus exposure and HLA in healthy donors. For the study at large: When roughly 420 donors were genotyped, roughly 78% of them were found to fall in the Caucasian-associated ancestry cluster.

Points from the study as a whole: Within an earlier analysis, most TCR beta V segments proved productive either about 90% or about 30% of the time. According to a later analysis, donors in an Asian-associated ancestry cluster reportedly had fewer N-insertions than the 666-donor mean.

V shed 5 bases and J shed 5 bases, with 16 bases lying between them. The CDR3 runs 14 residues. Germline loops: CDR1 SGHVS, CDR2 FQNEAQ. The PCR was carried out with 60 Vbeta primers and 13 Jbeta primers. Data came from immunoSEQ multiplex PCR; TCRdb stores just in-frame clones and leaves some out. The table shows around 90,000 clones, with over 55% occurring only once. The chain links TRBV7-8 to TRBJ2-7; perhaps TRBD2 as D (5 bases). The origin of this receptor is a boy younger than 18 in good health and CMV-seropositive. The sample was PBMCs. CDR3 DNA: TGTGCCAGCAGCCCAGGACTTTCGCGCAACGAGCAGTACTTC. It codes for CASSPGLSRNEQYF.